This TCR beta chain appears in the sequencing data of a study of cytomegalovirus exposure and HLA in healthy donors. Overall study findings and caveats: Reportedly, cytomegalovirus status was diagnosed with high sensitivity and specificity. Being productive about 87% or about 30% of the time was typical of most TCR beta V segments in an earlier analysis. The only immune exposure information that was available was CMV serostatus. A later analysis showed that HLA-associated TCR beta chains had undergone more clonal expansion than equally common others.

A word on this clone: The antigen is unknown.

V lost 3 bases to trimming and J lost 8 bases, with 11 bases between them. This CDR3 is built from 12 residues. Germline V lookup: CDR1 SGHDT, CDR2 YYEEEE. 60 Vbeta and 13 Jbeta primers were used in PCR. Some clones are missing from TCRdb's copy, which holds only in-frame ones; the method was immunoSEQ multiplex PCR. The repertoire consists of roughly 100,000 clones, with approximately 80% occurring once and the leading ten covering around 5%. This clonotype was sampled from a woman under 30 in good health and CMV-seropositive. The sequencing sample was made of PBMCs. The chain is built from TRBV5-6 and TRBJ1-2; the D is unclear. The CDR3 DNA reads TGTGCCAGCAGCTCGCGCCCCCTCGGCTACACCTTC. It codes for CASSSRPLGYTF.